The TCR beta chain under discussion was sequenced for a study of cytomegalovirus exposure and HLA in healthy donors. Germline V gene lookup returns CDR1 DFQATT and CDR2 SNEGSKA (reference sequence). CDR3 length: 11 amino acids. Amplification used 60 Vbeta primers and 13 Jbeta primers. Clones were sequenced by immunoSEQ multiplex PCR, and TCRdb holds only the in-frame ones, with some missing. This table holds some 150,000 clones, under 85% found once. Comments on this clone: Its antigen is as yet unknown. One junction end disagrees with the germline gene, perhaps due to a read error.

Whole-study results and caveats: Analysis was performed later, and it showed HLA-associated TCR beta chains to be more clonally expanded than equally common others. Researchers reported in a later analysis that a missense DCLRE1C variant was tied to TCR beta V- and J-gene trimming.

Specimen: PBMCs. The receptor was derived from a human donor in good health. The rearrangement links TRBV20-1 to TRBJ1-2; D is undetermined. The DNA of the CDR3 is TGCAGTGCTAGAGATCACGAGGTAATCCACTTC. This encodes CSARDHEVIHF.